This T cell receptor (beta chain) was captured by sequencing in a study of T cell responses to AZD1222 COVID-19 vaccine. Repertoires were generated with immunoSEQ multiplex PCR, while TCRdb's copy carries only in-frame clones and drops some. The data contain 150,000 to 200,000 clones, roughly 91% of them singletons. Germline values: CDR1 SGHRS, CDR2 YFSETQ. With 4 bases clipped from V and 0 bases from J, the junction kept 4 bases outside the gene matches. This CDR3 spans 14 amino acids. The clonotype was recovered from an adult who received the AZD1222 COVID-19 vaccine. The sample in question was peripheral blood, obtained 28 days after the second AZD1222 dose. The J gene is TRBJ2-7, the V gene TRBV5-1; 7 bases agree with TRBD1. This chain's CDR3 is CASSTRDSSYEQYF. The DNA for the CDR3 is TGCGCCAGCAGCACACGGGACAGCTCCTACGAGCAGTACTTC.